This T cell receptor (beta chain) was sequenced for a study of early T cells in non-severe SARS-CoV-2 infection. In TCRdb, the 5' RACE reads were re-called with MiXCR into one record per CDR3 protein. Of more than 90,000 distinct CDR3 sequences in the sample, approximately 11% were seen once. The CDR3 runs to 16 residues. V usage is TRBV3-2 and J usage is TRBJ1-1. TRBV3-2 is classified as a pseudogene. The sequence derives from an adult who was a healthcare worker with PCR-confirmed SARS-CoV-2 infection or an uninfected control (not recorded which). The material sequenced was whole blood. In DNA form, the CDR3 reads TGTGCCAGCAGCCCTCGATGGGTGAGGGTGAGCACTGAAGCTTTCTTT. This codes for CASSPRWVRVSTEAFF.